The 26 T cell receptor beta chains reported below all come from one sample, sequenced in a study of cytomegalovirus exposure and HLA in healthy donors. PCR employed 60 Vbeta and 13 Jbeta primers. Some clones are missing from TCRdb's copy, which holds only in-frame ones; the method was immunoSEQ multiplex PCR. This sample yields about 120,000 clones, of which under 85% are seen a single time; 3.5% to 5% belongs to the top ten. The sequenced material came from PBMCs. These receptor sequences come from a male donor in good health and CMV-seropositive.

In its sample, this clone was seen once. The genes are TRBV13 and TRBJ2-5; the D gene is possibly TRBD1 (5 bases). The CDR3 spans 14 residues. The germline V and J ends were trimmed by 3 bases and 5 bases, with 13 bases remaining between them. Germline CDR1 and CDR2: PRHDT and FYEKMQ (reference sequence). CDR3 region: CASSFGIAGETQYF. Written as DNA, the CDR3 is TGTGCCAGCAGCTTTGGGATAGCAGGGGAGACCCAGTACTTC.

The J gene is TRBJ2-1, the V gene TRBV2, with 8 bases that match TRBD2. The CDR3 consists of 13 residues. Germline loops: CDR1 SNHLY, CDR2 FYNNEI. After removal of 7 bases from V and 5 bases from J, the junction contained 4 bases not matched to a gene. The CDR3 nucleotides read TGTGCCAGCATGAGCGGGAGTAACAATGAGCAGTTCTTC. It encodes CASMSGSNNEQFF.

V gene TRBV5-6 combines with J gene TRBJ1-2; 7 positions match TRBD1. CDR1 SGHDT and CDR2 YYEEEE come from the germline V gene. V lost 6 bases to trimming and J lost 4 bases; unmatched junction nucleotides: 6. The length of the CDR3 is 13 residues. The CDR3 is CASIRQGAYGYTF. The CDR3 region has the DNA TGTGCCAGCATCCGACAGGGAGCCTATGGCTACACCTTC.

V is TRBV28 and J is TRBJ1-2; maybe TRBD1 (6 bases). Germline lookup yields CDR1 MDHEN and CDR2 SYDVKM. V gave up 5 bases and J gave up 1 base, with 14 bases separating them. CDR3 length equals 15 residues. The CDR3 spells CASSAPKGGNYGYTF. In nucleotides, the CDR3 is TGTGCCAGCAGTGCTCCGAAAGGGGGTAACTATGGCTACACCTTC.

The chain carries TRBV15 and TRBJ1-2, with D possibly being TRBD1 (5 bases). Germline V CDR1 and CDR2: LNHNV, YYDKDF (reference sequence). The CDR3 runs to 13 residues. Trimming took 0 bases from V and 7 from J, leaving 9 bases between them. CDR3 in DNA: TGTGCCACCAGCAGAGAATCAGGGTTTGGCTACACCTTC. Protein product: CATSRESGFGYTF.

The rearrangement uses TRBV7-9 and TRBJ1-1; 8 bases map to TRBD1. Trimming cost V 5 bases and J 2 bases; bases outside gene matches: 10. The CDR3 sequence is 16 residues long. Germline V gene sequence: CDR1 SEHNR, CDR2 FQNEAQ (reference sequence). DNA of the CDR3: TGTGCCAGCAGCCCCAAAGCCGGGACAGGAAACACTGAAGCTTTCTTT. Translation: CASSPKAGTGNTEAFF. The whole variable domain, remainder taken from reference TRBV7-9 and TRBJ1-1, is DTGVSQNPRHKITKRGQNVTFRCDPISEHNRLYWYRQTLGQGPEFLTYFQNEAQLEKSRLLSDRFSAERPKGSFSTLEIQRTEQGDSAMYLCASSPKAGTGNTEAFFGQGTRLTVV.

V is TRBV6-1 and J is TRBJ2-5, with 7 positions matching TRBD1. The CDR3 extends over 14 amino acids. CDR1 is MNHNS and CDR2 is SASEGT in the germline V gene. The V segment lost 4 bases and the J segment 5 bases; nucleotides outside the gene matches: 7. In DNA form, the CDR3 reads TGTGCCAGCAGTGCGACAGGGATGGCGGAGACCCAGTACTTC. As protein: CASSATGMAETQYF.

The gene calls are TRBV28 and TRBJ1-6; 8 bases fit TRBD1. The CDR3 extends over 17 amino acids. Germline V gene lookup returns CDR1 MDHEN and CDR2 SYDVKM. The V segment lost 5 bases and the J segment 16 bases; nucleotides outside the gene matches: 22. CDR3 DNA: TGTGCCAGCAGTCCCTGGGGCTGGGACAGGCCCCTCCAAGGACTCCACTTT. This codes for CASSPWGWDRPLQGLHF. Complete variable domain (other parts from reference TRBV28 and TRBJ1-6): DVKVTQSSRYLVKRTGEKVFLECVQDMDHENMFWYRQDPGLGLRLIYFSYDVKMKEKGDIPEGYSVSREKKERFSLILESASTNQTSMYLCASSPWGWDRPLQGLHFGNGTRLTVT.

The V call is TRBV21-1, the J call TRBJ2-1; the table's D call, TRBD1, has no DNA check behind it. TRBV21-1 is reported as a pseudogene. The CDR3 has 16 residues. In nucleotides, the CDR3 is TGTGCCAGCAGCAAAGGCAACAGAAATAGCTACAATGAGCAGTTCTTC. Its protein is CASSKGNRNSYNEQFF.

V is TRBV7-3 and J is TRBJ1-3; 7 bases match TRBD1. Germline CDR1 SGHTA, CDR2 FQGTGA. The length of the CDR3 is 15 residues. The V and J ends lost 6 bases and 2 bases, in that order; junction bases with no gene match: 7. CDR3 sequence (DNA): TGTGCCAGCAGTTCAACAGGGGACCCTGGAAACACCATATATTTT. This sequence encodes CASSSTGDPGNTIYF. Filled out from reference TRBV7-3 and TRBJ1-3, the complete variable domain reads GAGVSQTPSNKVTEKGKYVELRCDPISGHTALYWYRQSLGQGPEFLIYFQGTGAADDSGLPNDRFFAVRPEGSVSTLKIQRTERGDSAVYLCASSSTGDPGNTIYFGEGSWLTVV.

The rearrangement uses TRBV15 and TRBJ2-4; 9 nucleotides match TRBD1. The J segment lost 12 bases and the V segment lost 7 bases, leaving 16 bases of the junction unmatched. Germline lookup yields CDR1 LNHNV and CDR2 YYDKDF (reference sequence). This CDR3 has 15 residues. The CDR3 DNA is TGTGCCACCAAAGGAGGACAGGGGATTTGGTACAGTCAGTACTTC. It codes for CATKGGQGIWYSQYF.

V usage is TRBV5-4 and J usage is TRBJ1-6; a weak D match, TRBD1 (5 bases). V gave up 5 bases and J gave up 12 bases, with 15 bases separating them. CDR1 is SGHNT, CDR2 YYREEE, per germline (reference sequence). The CDR3 contains 13 residues. In DNA, the CDR3 is TGTGCCAGCAGGGGGGGGGAGGGATTACCCCTCCACTTT. Encoded protein: CASRGGEGLPLHF.

The chain combines TRBV6-1 with TRBJ1-6, with 9 bases matching TRBD1. V trimming: 7 bases; J trimming: 9 bases; junction bases outside the gene matches: 7. Germline V gives CDR1 MNHNS, CDR2 SASEGT. CDR3 length: 14 residues. Here the CDR3 reads CASIRDRDFSPLHF. The CDR3 bases are TGTGCCAGCATTAGGGACAGGGATTTTTCACCCCTCCACTTT.

The chain couples TRBV5-1 to TRBJ1-4, with 9 bases matching TRBD1. With V trimmed by 3 bases and J by 6 bases, 9 bases remained unmatched. The CDR3 length is 16 residues. Germline CDR1 SGHRS, CDR2 YFSETQ. The CDR3 bases are TGCGCCAGCAGCTCTGGACAGGGGAGGGTCTATGAAAAACTGTTTTTT. Encoded protein: CASSSGQGRVYEKLFF.

The J gene is TRBJ2-2, the V gene TRBV28; 7 bases match TRBD2. In germline, CDR1 is MDHEN, CDR2 SYDVKM. The CDR3 extends over 17 amino acids. Germline trimming cut 6 bases from V and 4 bases from J; bases unmatched to any gene: 14. The CDR3 DNA sequence: TGTGCCAGCAGCATTATAGGGAGGGCCGGGGGCACCGGGGAGCTGTTTTTT. Protein product: CASSIIGRAGGTGELFF.

This rearrangement joins TRBV5-1 to TRBJ1-4; 12 nucleotides agree with TRBD1. Trimming at V came to 6 bases and at J to 3 bases, leaving 3 bases not matched to a gene. The CDR3 is 15 residues long. CDR1 and CDR2 from the germline V gene are SGHRS and YFSETQ. CDR3 protein: CASTGQGAANEKLFF. In DNA form, the CDR3 reads TGCGCCAGCACGGGACAGGGGGCGGCTAATGAAAAACTGTTTTTT.

This chain joins TRBV5-8 and TRBJ2-7; 10 bases match TRBD1. Unmatched junction bases numbered 8, after V lost 7 bases and J lost 4 bases. The CDR3 length is 14 residues. Germline lookup yields CDR1 SGHTS and CDR2 YDEGEE. In DNA, the CDR3 is TGTGCCAGCGCTGACAGGGGGCCTCGATACGAGCAGTACTTC. As protein: CASADRGPRYEQYF. The full variable domain, with the rest looked up from reference TRBV5-8 and TRBJ2-7, is EAGVTQSPTHLIKTRGQQATLRCSPISGHTSVYWYQQALGLGLQFLLWYDEGEERNRGNFPPRFSGRQFPNYSSELNVNALELEDSALYLCASADRGPRYEQYFGPGTRLTVT.

Only a few counts were recorded for this clone. The chain combines TRBV5-4 with TRBJ2-1, with D unclear. CDR1 SGHNT and CDR2 YYREEE come from the germline V gene (reference sequence). Trimming removed 4 bases at V and 5 bases at J, with 7 bases between. There are 12 residues in the CDR3. The CDR3 DNA is TGTGCCAGCAGCCTAGTGAACAATGAGCAGTTCTTC. It encodes CASSLVNNEQFF.

The V and J genes are TRBV18 and TRBJ1-4; weak D call: TRBD1 (6 bases). V lost 3 bases and J lost 0, with 8 bases in between. The germline V gene has CDR1 KGHSH and CDR2 LQKENI. CDR3 length equals 15 residues. CDR3 loop: CASSPDSPTNEKLFF. The CDR3 nucleotides read TGTGCCAGCTCACCGGACAGCCCAACTAATGAAAAACTGTTTTTT.

J is TRBJ1-2 and V is TRBV13, with D uncertain. The CDR3 length is 15 residues. The V end was cut by 1 base, the J end by 8 bases, with 17 bases between. CDR1 and CDR2 (germline): PRHDT, FYEKMQ (reference sequence). CDR3 residues: CASSLENLEGRGYTF. The CDR3, as DNA: TGTGCCAGCAGCTTAGAAAATCTGGAGGGAAGGGGCTACACCTTC.

The chain joins TRBV5-1 to TRBJ2-1; TRBD1 agrees at 8 bases. The CDR3 extends over 15 amino acids. CDR1 SGHRS and CDR2 YFSETQ come from the germline V gene. V lost 4 bases to trimming and J lost 2 bases; unmatched junction nucleotides: 5. CDR3 sequence: CASSPDRGAYNEQFF. DNA of the CDR3: TGCGCCAGCAGCCCCGACAGGGGCGCCTACAATGAGCAGTTCTTC.

The sample holds one count of this clone. The V call is TRBV30, the J call TRBJ2-7; TRBD1 matches at 8 bases. Per germline, CDR1 GTSNPN and CDR2 SVGIG (reference sequence). The CDR3 extends over 17 amino acids. With 3 bases clipped from V and 1 base from J, the junction kept 14 bases outside the gene matches. Written as DNA, the CDR3 is TGTGCCTGGAGCGGGAAGATAAGACAGGGGTGGTCCTACGAGCAGTACTTC. Translated, it gives CAWSGKIRQGWSYEQYF.

There are a few counts of this clone. The CDR3 DNA sequence: TGTGCCAGCAGCCGGGGACAGTATAGCTACGAGCAGTACTTC. This gives the protein CASSRGQYSYEQYF. V usage is TRBV11-2 and J usage is TRBJ2-7; 7 nucleotides align to TRBD1. The length of the CDR3 is 14 residues. Germline CDR1 reads SGHAT; CDR2 reads FQNNGV. Losses at the gene ends were 5 bases for V and 3 bases for J; bases not matched to a gene: 7.

The chain couples TRBV9 to TRBJ1-2; 7 positions match TRBD1. Trimming took 0 bases from V and 0 from J; bases not matched to a gene: 2. The CDR3 totals 15 residues. Germline V lookup: CDR1 SGDLS, CDR2 YYNGEE. This CDR3 is CASSVADRANYGYTF. CDR3 DNA: TGTGCCAGCAGCGTAGCCGACAGGGCTAACTATGGCTACACCTTC.

Only a few counts were recorded for this clone. The V call is TRBV29-1, the J call TRBJ2-5; 10 bases line up with TRBD2. The J segment lost 5 bases and the V segment lost 5 bases, leaving 17 bases of the junction unmatched. Germline V CDR1 and CDR2: SQVTM, ANQGSEA. The CDR3 is 17 residues long. CDR3: CSVRTSGDHSGRETQYF. CDR3 DNA: TGCAGCGTTCGGACTAGCGGAGACCACAGTGGTAGGGAGACCCAGTACTTC. Full variable domain (rest looked up from reference TRBV29-1 and TRBJ2-5): SAVISQKPSRDICQRGTSLTIQCQVDSQVTMMFWYRQQPGQSLTLIATANQGSEATYESGFVIDKFPISRPNLTFSTLTVSNMSPEDSSIYLCSVRTSGDHSGRETQYFGPGTRLLVL.

The genes are TRBV4-2 and TRBJ2-1, with TRBD2 identical over 11 bases. Germline V gene sequence: CDR1 LGHNA, CDR2 YNFKEQ. CDR3 size: 16 residues. J was trimmed by 4 bases and V by 5 bases; bases with no gene match: 7. CDR3 protein: CASSKMTSGAYNEQFF. The CDR3 nucleotides are TGTGCCAGCAGCAAAATGACTAGCGGGGCATACAATGAGCAGTTCTTC.